A single sample gave rise to the 3 T cell receptor beta chains below, sequenced in a study of Graves' ophthalmopathy and Graves' hyperthyroidism. Beta-chain TCR CDR3 regions were amplified from RNA transcripts. Amplification began with first-round RT-PCR using HTBI primers, then second-round multiplex PCR was performed. MiXCR was run by TCRdb on the multiplex PCR reads, yielding one entry per CDR3 protein. This table has under 200,000 distinct CDR3 sequences, less than 45% appearing once. The sequenced material came from peripheral blood. Receptors originate from a woman between 35 and 50 years old with Graves' ophthalmopathy.

This clonotype was counted at least ten times. CDR3 coding DNA: TGTGCCAGTAGTATACAGAGCGGAGAGACCCAGTACTTC. As protein: CASSIQSGETQYF. This rearrangement joins TRBV19 to TRBJ2-5; a possible D gene is TRBD2 (5 bases). Trimming took 2 bases from V and 4 from J, leaving 8 bases between them. CDR3 length: 13 residues. Germline lookup yields CDR1 LNHDA and CDR2 SQIVND (reference sequence).

V and J are TRBV10-3 and TRBJ2-5; 9 bases align to TRBD2. The trim removed 4 bases at V and 4 bases at J, leaving 7 bases unmatched. Germline V CDR1 and CDR2: ENHRY, SYGVKD. The CDR3 is made up of 15 amino acids. CDR3 in amino acids: CAISGGLAGVETQYF. CDR3 nucleotide sequence: TGTGCCATCAGTGGGGGACTAGCAGGGGTAGAGACCCAGTACTTC.

The chain has TRBV6-1 and TRBJ2-2, with 9 nucleotides matching TRBD2. After removal of 5 bases from V and 9 bases from J, the junction contained 10 bases not matched to a gene. CDR3 length: 15 amino acids. Germline V gene sequence: CDR1 MNHNS, CDR2 SASEGT. In DNA form, the CDR3 reads TGTGCCAGCAGTCCGGGGGTAGCGGGAGTCCGGGAGCTGTTTTTT. It specifies CASSPGVAGVRELFF.